This TCR beta chain was captured by sequencing in a study of shared clonotypes between healthy human individuals. In the authors' methods: Quality scores were absent from the junction-only immunoSEQ sequences, so filtering differed. Using immunoSEQ multiplex PCR, the repertoire was profiled, and TCRdb retains in-frame clones only, with some absent. D and trimming were read from the DNA, whereas the V and J calls and clone size are those reported in that table. The table records around 2.1 million clones, under 97% of them present only once. The J segment lost 8 bases and the V segment lost 0 bases, leaving 12 bases of the junction unmatched. Germline V gene sequence: CDR1 SGHNT, CDR2 YYREEE (reference sequence). This CDR3 has 16 amino acids. Healthy HIV-negative adults with no recent acute infections or vaccinations were recruited as donors.

The rearrangement uses TRBV5-4 and TRBJ1-2; 8 bases are a match to TRBD1. This clonotype was obtained from a man younger than 35 in good health. The sample comprised naive CD4+ T cells sorted from blood. Regarding subset: CD45RA+ positively selected. This CDR3 reads CASSLVGQGITRGYTF. CDR3 DNA sequence: TGTGCCAGCAGCTTGGTAGGACAGGGCATAACTAGAGGCTACACCTTC.